A single sample gave rise to the 4 T cell receptor beta chains below, sequenced in a study of control samples from healthy donors and cancer patients. Libraries were prepared by immunoSEQ multiplex PCR; TCRdb keeps only in-frame clonotypes and omits some of them. The table has 100,000 to 150,000 clones, roughly 90% seen once. Source material: PBMCs. Receptor source: a man in his fifties with head and neck cancer.

V and J are TRBV6-2 or TRBV6-3 and TRBJ2-7; no clear D gene. Per germline, CDR1 MNHEY and CDR2 SVGEGT. The CDR3 is 13 residues long. V was pared by 2 bases and J by 2 bases, with 7 bases between. The CDR3 sequence is CASSYLYAYEQYF. The CDR3, as DNA: TGTGCCAGCAGTTACCTTTATGCCTACGAGCAGTACTTC.

V is TRBV11-2 and J is TRBJ2-3; 13 bases align to TRBD2. V lost 4 bases to trimming and J lost 1 base; unmatched junction nucleotides: 8. Germline assignment: CDR1 SGHAT and CDR2 FQNNGV. This CDR3 comprises 18 residues. The CDR3 DNA reads TGTGCCAGCAGCTCTCTGGGGGGGACTAGCGGGGGCACAGATACGCAGTATTTT. Its protein product is CASSSLGGTSGGTDTQYF.

This chain connects TRBV5-4 to TRBJ1-6; TRBD1 matches at 8 bases. V lost 4 bases to trimming and J lost 8 bases; unmatched junction nucleotides: 5. The CDR3 extends over 14 amino acids. CDR1 is SGHNT, CDR2 YYREEE, per germline (reference sequence). CDR3 sequence (DNA): TGTGCCAGCAGCCTAGACAGGGGTTATTCACCCCTCCACTTT. Encoded protein: CASSLDRGYSPLHF.

The chain employs TRBV7-6 and TRBJ2-7; D uncertain. The germline CDR1 and CDR2 sequences are SGHVS and FNYEAQ. This CDR3 spans 14 amino acids. V dropped 1 base and J dropped 2 bases, with 9 bases sitting between them. CDR3 in amino acids: CASSLVVGTYEQYF. CDR3 DNA sequence: TGTGCCAGCAGCTTAGTGGTAGGGACCTACGAGCAGTACTTC.